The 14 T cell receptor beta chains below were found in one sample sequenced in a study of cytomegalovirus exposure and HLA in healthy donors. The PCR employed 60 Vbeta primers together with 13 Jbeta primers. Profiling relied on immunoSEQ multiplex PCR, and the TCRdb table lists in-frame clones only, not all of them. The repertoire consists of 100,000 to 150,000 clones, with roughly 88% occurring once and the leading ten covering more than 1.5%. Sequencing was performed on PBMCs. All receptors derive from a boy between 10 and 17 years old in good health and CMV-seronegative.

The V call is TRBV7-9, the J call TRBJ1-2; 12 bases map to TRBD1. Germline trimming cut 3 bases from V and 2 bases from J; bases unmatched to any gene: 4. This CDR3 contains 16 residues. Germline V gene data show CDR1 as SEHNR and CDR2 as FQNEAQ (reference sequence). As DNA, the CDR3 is TGTGCCAGCAGCTTGGGACAGGGGGCCTTCAACTATGGCTACACCTTC. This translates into CASSLGQGAFNYGYTF.

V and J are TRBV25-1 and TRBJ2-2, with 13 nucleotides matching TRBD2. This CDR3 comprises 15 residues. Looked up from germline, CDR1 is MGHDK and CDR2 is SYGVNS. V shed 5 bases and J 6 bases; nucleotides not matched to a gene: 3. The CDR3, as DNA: TGTGCCAGCAGTAAAGGACTAGCGGGGGCCGGGGAGCTGTTTTTT. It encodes CASSKGLAGAGELFF.

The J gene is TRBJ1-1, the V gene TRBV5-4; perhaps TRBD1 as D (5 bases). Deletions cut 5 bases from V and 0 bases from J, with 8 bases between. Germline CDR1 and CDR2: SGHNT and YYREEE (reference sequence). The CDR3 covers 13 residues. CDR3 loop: CASRTTVNTEAFF. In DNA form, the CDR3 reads TGTGCCAGCAGAACGACAGTGAACACTGAAGCTTTCTTT.

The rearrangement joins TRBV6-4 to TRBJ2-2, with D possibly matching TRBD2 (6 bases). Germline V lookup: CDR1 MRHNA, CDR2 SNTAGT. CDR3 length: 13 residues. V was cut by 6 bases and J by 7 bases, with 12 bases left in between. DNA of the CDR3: TGTGCCAGCAGCAAAGCGGGCCGCGGGGAGCTGTTTTTT. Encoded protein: CASSKAGRGELFF.

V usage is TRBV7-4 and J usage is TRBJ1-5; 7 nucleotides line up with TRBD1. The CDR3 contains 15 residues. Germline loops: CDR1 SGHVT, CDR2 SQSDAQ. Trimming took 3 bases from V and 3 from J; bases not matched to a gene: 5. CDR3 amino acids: CASSFPDRVNQPQHF. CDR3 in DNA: TGTGCCAGCAGCTTTCCCGACAGGGTCAATCAGCCCCAGCATTTT.

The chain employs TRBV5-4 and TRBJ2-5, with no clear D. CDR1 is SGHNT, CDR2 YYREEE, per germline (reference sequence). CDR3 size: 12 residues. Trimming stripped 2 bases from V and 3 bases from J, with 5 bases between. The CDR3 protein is CASSLSEETQYF. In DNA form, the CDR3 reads TGTGCCAGCAGCTTATCCGAAGAGACCCAGTACTTC.

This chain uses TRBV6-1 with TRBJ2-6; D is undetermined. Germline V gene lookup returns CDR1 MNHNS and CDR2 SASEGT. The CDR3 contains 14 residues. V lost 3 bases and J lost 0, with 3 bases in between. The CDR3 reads CASSESSGANVLTF. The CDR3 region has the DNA TGTGCCAGCAGTGAGAGCTCTGGGGCCAACGTCCTGACTTTC.

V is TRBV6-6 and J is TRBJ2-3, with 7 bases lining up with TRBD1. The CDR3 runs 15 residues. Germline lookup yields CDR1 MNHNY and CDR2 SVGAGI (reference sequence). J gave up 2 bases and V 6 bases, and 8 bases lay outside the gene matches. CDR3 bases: TGTGCCAGCAGCGACCGGGACAGCCACACAGATACGCAGTATTTT. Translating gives CASSDRDSHTDTQYF.

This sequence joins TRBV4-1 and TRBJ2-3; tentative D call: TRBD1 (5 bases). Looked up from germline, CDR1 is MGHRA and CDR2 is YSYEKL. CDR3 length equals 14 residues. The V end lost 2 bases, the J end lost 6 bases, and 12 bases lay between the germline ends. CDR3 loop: CASSQRQQADTQYF. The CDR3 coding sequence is TGCGCCAGCAGCCAACGTCAACAGGCGGATACGCAGTATTTT.

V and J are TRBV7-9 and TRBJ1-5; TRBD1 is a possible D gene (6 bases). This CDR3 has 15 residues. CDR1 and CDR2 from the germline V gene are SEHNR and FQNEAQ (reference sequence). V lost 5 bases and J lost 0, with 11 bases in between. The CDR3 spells CASSAGQSSNQPQHF. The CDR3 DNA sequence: TGTGCCAGCAGCGCCGGACAGTCTAGCAATCAGCCCCAGCATTTT. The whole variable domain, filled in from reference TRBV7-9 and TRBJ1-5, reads DTGVSQNPRHKITKRGQNVTFRCDPISEHNRLYWYRQTLGQGPEFLTYFQNEAQLEKSRLLSDRFSAERPKGSFSTLEIQRTEQGDSAMYLCASSAGQSSNQPQHFGDGTRLSIL.

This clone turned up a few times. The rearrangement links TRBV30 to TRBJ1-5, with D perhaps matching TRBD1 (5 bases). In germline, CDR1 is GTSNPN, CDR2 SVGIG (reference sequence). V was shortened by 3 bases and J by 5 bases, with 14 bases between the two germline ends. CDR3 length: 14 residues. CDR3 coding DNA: TGTGCCTGGAGATTGAAAGGGGAAGATCAGCCCCAGCATTTT. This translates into CAWRLKGEDQPQHF. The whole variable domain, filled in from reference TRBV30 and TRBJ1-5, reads SQTIHQWPATLVQPVGSPLSLECTVEGTSNPNLYWYRQAAGRGLQLLFYSVGIGQISSEVPQNLSASRPQDRQFILSSKKLLLSDSGFYLCAWRLKGEDQPQHFGDGTRLSIL.

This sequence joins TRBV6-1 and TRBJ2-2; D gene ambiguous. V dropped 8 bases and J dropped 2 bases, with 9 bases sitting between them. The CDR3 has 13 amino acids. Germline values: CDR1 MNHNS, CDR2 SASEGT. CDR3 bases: TGTGCCAGCCGGTACTCAAACACCGGGGAGCTGTTTTTT. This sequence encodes CASRYSNTGELFF.

CDR3 coding DNA: TGTGCCAGCAGCTTAAACCCAGCGGGAGGTACCGAGCAGTACTTC. This translates into CASSLNPAGGTEQYF. The V call is TRBV7-3, the J call TRBJ2-7; 9 bases line up with TRBD2. CDR1 and CDR2 from the germline V gene are SGHTA and FQGTGA. This CDR3 has 15 amino acids. Germline trimming cut 1 base from V and 6 bases from J; bases unmatched to any gene: 7. Variable domain in full (rest from reference TRBV7-3 and TRBJ2-7): GAGVSQTPSNKVTEKGKYVELRCDPISGHTALYWYRQSLGQGPEFLIYFQGTGAADDSGLPNDRFFAVRPEGSVSTLKIQRTERGDSAVYLCASSLNPAGGTEQYFGPGTRLTVT.

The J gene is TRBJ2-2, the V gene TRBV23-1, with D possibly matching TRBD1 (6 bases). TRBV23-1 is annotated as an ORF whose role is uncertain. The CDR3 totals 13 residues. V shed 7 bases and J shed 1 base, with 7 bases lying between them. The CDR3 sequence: CASKGENTGELFF. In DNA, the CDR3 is TGCGCCAGCAAGGGGGAGAACACCGGGGAGCTGTTTTTT.